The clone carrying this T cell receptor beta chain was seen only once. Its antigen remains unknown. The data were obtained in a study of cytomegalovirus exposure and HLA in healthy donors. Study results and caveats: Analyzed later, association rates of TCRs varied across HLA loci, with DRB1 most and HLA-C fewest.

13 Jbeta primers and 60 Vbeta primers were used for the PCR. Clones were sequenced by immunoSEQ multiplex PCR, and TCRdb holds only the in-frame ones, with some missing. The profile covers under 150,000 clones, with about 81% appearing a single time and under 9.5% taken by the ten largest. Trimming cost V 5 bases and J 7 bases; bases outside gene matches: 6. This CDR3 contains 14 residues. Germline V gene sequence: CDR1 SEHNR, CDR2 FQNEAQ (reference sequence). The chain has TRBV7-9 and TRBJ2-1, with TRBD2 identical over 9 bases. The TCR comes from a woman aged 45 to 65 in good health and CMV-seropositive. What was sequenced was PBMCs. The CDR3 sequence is CASSPRLAENEQFF. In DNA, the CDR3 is TGTGCCAGCAGCCCACGACTAGCGGAGAATGAGCAGTTCTTC.